The following is a T cell receptor beta chain sequence with its context. The source of the sample is a study of T cells after yellow fever vaccination. On the study more broadly: SMART-Seq v4 Ultra Low Input prepared the low-cell-number fractions.

The study made its TCR cDNA through 5'RACE template switching. That step introduced a universal primer site along with UMIs. TCRdb reprocessed the 5' RACE reads with MiXCR, giving one entry per CDR3 protein. The sample comprises about 580,000 distinct CDR3 sequences, less than 20% of which are singletons, and 15% to 20% rests with the top ten. The CDR3 contains 15 residues. CDR1 and CDR2 from the germline V gene are SGHVS and FQNEAQ. V lost 4 bases and J 0 bases, leaving 13 bases between the germline ends. The chain has TRBV7-8 and TRBJ2-7; possibly TRBD1 for D (5 bases). The receptor was isolated from a man younger than 35 who received the YFV17D yellow fever vaccine. The sample was PBMCs, taken less than 6 days after the first yellow fever vaccination. In DNA form, the CDR3 reads TGTGCCAGCAGCTCCTCCCTAGGGGACTCCTACGAGCAGTACTTC. Translated, it gives CASSSSLGDSYEQYF.